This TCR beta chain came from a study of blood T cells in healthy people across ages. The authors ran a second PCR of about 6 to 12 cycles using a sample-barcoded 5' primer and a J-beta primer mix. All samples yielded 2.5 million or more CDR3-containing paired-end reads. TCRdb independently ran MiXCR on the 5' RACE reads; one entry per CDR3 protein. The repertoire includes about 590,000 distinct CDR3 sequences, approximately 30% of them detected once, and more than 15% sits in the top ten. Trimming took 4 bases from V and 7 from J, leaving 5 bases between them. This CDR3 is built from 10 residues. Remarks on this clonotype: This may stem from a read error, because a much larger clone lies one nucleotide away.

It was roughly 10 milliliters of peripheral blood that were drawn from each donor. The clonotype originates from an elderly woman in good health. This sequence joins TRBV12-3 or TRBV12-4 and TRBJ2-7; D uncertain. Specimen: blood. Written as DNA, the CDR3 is TGTGCCAGCAGTTCCGATGAGCAGTACTTC. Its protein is CASSSDEQYF.